This T cell receptor beta chain came from a study of sequential checkpoint blockade in melanoma. Study summary: Maintenance nivolumab came after either treatment sequence. More than 20 patients had tumor biopsies before treatment and at week 13.

This CDR3 is 15 amino acids long. Trimming took 5 bases from V and 0 from J, leaving 11 bases between them. Germline-derived CDR1 and CDR2 are SGDLS and YYNGEE. Generated by immunoSEQ multiplex PCR, the TCRdb table keeps only in-frame clones and is missing some. In the table there are about 13,000 clones, less than 35% of which are singletons. Details on this clone: Its antigen remains unknown.

As to treatment: randomized to nivolumab then ipilimumab (arm A) or the reverse (arm B). The study's findings and limits: PD-L1 staining and CD8+ counts, not mutational load, tracked tumor T-cell clonality. Response in arm A was associated with pretreatment TIL clonality.

The chain links TRBV9 to TRBJ1-4; D is unclear. The source material was tumor tissue (inferred from file names), sampled from a patient given nivolumab and ipilimumab in sequence. The clonotype originates from a human donor with melanoma. CDR3 residues: CASSESEATNEKLFF. The CDR3 DNA is TGTGCCAGCAGTGAAAGCGAGGCAACTAATGAAAAACTGTTTTTT. Combining the CDR3 with reference TRBV9 and TRBJ1-4 gives the whole variable domain DSGVTQTPKHLITATGQRVTLRCSPRSGDLSVYWYQQSLDQGLQFLIQYYNGEERAKGNILERFSAQQFPDLHSELNLSSLELGDSALYFCASSESEATNEKLFFGSGTQLSVL.